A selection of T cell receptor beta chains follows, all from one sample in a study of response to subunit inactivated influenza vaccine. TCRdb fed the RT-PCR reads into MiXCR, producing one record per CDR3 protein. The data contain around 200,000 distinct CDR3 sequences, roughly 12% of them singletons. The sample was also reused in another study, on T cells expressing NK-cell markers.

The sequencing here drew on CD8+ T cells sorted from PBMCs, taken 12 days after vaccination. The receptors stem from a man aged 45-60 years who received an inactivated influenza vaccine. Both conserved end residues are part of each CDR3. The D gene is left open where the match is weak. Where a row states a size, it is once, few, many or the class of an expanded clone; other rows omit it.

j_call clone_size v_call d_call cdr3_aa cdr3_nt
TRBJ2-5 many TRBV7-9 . CASSLPGSKETQYF TGTGCCAGCAGCCTGCCGGGTTCTAAAGAGACCCAGTACTTC
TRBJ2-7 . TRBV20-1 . CSARDWTIDAYEQYF TGCAGTGCTAGAGACTGGACCATCGACGCCTACGAGCAGTACTTC
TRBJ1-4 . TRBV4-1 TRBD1 CASSVPGQGDEKLFF TGCGCCAGCAGCGTTCCGGGACAGGGGGATGAAAAACTGTTTTTT
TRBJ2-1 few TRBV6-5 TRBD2 CASSYGTSGANEQFF TGTGCCAGCAGTTACGGGACTAGCGGGGCAAATGAGCAGTTCTTC
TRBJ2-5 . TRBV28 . CASRGSDGQETQYF TGTGCCAGCAGGGGGAGCGACGGACAAGAGACCCAGTACTTC
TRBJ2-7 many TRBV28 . CASQEEKDEQYF TGTGCCAGCCAAGAGGAAAAGGACGAGCAGTACTTC
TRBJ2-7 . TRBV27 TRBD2 CASNPTSGSRSEQYF TGTGCCAGCAACCCGACTAGCGGGAGCAGGAGCGAGCAGTACTTC
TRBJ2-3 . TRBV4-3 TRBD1 CASSHTTGGAIDTQYF TGCGCCAGCAGCCATACGACAGGGGGCGCGATAGATACGCAGTATTTT
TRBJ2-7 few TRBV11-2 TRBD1 CASSFWTGTAYEQYF TGTGCCAGCAGCTTCTGGACAGGGACGGCCTACGAGCAGTACTTC
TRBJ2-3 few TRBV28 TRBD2 CASSLSRGSDTQYF TGTGCCAGCAGTTTATCGCGGGGGTCAGATACGCAGTATTTT
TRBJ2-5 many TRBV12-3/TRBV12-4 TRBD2 CASSGTSAGWETQYF TGTGCCAGCAGTGGGACTAGCGCGGGTTGGGAGACCCAGTACTTC
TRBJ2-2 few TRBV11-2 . CRSSPYPQGGTGELFF TGTCGCAGCAGCCCCTACCCCCAGGGGGGCACCGGGGAGCTGTTTTTT
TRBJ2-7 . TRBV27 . CASSYQAVSYEQYF TGTGCCAGCAGTTACCAGGCGGTCTCCTACGAGCAGTACTTC
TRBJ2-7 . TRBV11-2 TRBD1 CASSLGTGYLYEQYF TGTGCCAGCAGCTTGGGGACAGGGTATCTCTACGAGCAGTACTTC
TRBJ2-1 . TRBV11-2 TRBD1 CASSPGQGGYEQFF TGTGCCAGCAGTCCGGGACAGGGGGGATATGAGCAGTTCTTC
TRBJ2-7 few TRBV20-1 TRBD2 CSARDSDGGRHPPSPYEQYF TGCAGTGCTAGAGATTCAGACGGGGGGAGGCACCCCCCCTCTCCCTACGAGCAGTACTTC
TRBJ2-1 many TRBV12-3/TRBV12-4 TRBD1 CASSLGTGGEQFF TGTGCCAGCAGTTTAGGGACAGGGGGTGAGCAGTTCTTC
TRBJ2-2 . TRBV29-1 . CSVEGGTGELFF TGCAGCGTTGAGGGGGGTACCGGGGAGCTGTTTTTT
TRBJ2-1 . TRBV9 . CASSESSNEQFF TGTGCCAGCAGTGAATCGTCCAATGAGCAGTTCTTC
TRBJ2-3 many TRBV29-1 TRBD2 CSGYTSSGSLNTQYF TGCAGCGGCTATACCTCTAGCGGGAGTTTGAATACGCAGTATTTT
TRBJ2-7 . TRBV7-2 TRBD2 CASSAIAGGEEQYF TGTGCCAGCAGCGCAATAGCGGGAGGTGAAGAGCAGTACTTC
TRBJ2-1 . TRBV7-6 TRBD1 CASSRGQGAKSYNEQFF TGTGCCAGCAGCCGGGGGCAGGGGGCGAAATCCTACAATGAGCAGTTCTTC
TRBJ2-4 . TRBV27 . CASRSGRFYKNIQYF TGTGCCAGCAGGTCTGGTCGGTTTTACAAAAACATTCAGTACTTC
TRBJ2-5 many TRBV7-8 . CASSLGSSQETQYF TGTGCCAGCAGCTTAGGGTCTAGTCAAGAGACCCAGTACTTC
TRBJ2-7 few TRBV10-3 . CAISDSNSGPYEQYF TGTGCCATCAGTGATTCTAATTCGGGCCCATACGAGCAGTACTTC
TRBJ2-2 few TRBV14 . CASSLESTSTTGELFF TGTGCCAGCAGCCTGGAGTCGACTAGTACGACCGGGGAGCTGTTTTTT
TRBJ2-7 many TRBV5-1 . CASSPGTGSSYEQYF TGCGCCAGCAGCCCGGGGACCGGGAGCTCCTACGAGCAGTACTTC
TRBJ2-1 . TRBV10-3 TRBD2 CAISGLAGAISYNEQFF TGTGCCATCAGTGGACTAGCGGGAGCAATCTCCTACAATGAGCAGTTCTTC
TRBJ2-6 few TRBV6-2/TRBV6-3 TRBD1 CASSLTQGALYLGANVLTF TGTGCCAGCAGCCTAACTCAGGGGGCGCTTTACCTTGGGGCCAACGTCCTGACTTTC
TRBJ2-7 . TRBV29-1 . CSVGTPYEQYF TGCAGCGTTGGGACCCCCTACGAGCAGTACTTC
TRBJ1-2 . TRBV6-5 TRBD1 CASSYFPGGRDGYTF TGTGCCAGCAGTTACTTCCCAGGGGGCCGCGATGGCTACACCTTC
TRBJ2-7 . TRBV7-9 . CASSPFSSTRSYEQYF TGTGCCAGCAGCCCCTTCAGTTCGACGAGGTCCTACGAGCAGTACTTC
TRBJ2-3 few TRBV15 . CATSLASTPDTQYF TGTGCCACCAGCTTAGCTTCTACACCGGATACGCAGTATTTT
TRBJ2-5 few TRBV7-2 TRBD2 CASSSSGNQETQYF TGTGCCAGCAGCTCAAGCGGGAACCAAGAGACCCAGTACTTC
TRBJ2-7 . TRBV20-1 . CSAREEDSSYEQYF TGCAGTGCTAGGGAAGAGGACAGCTCCTACGAGCAGTACTTC
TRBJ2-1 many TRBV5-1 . CASSLSSLTGDGEGRLNEQFF TGCGCCAGCAGCTTGTCCTCCTTGACAGGGGACGGGGAGGGCCGTCTGAATGAGCAGTTCTTC
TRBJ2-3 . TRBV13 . CASSLYGGATDTQYF TGTGCCAGCAGCTTATACGGCGGAGCGACAGATACGCAGTATTTT
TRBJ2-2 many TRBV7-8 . CASSLIGGPNTGELFF TGTGCCAGCAGCTTAATCGGCGGCCCTAACACCGGGGAGCTGTTTTTT
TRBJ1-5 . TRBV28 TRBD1 CASGTDRENQPQHF TGTGCCAGCGGGACCGACAGGGAGAATCAGCCCCAGCATTTT
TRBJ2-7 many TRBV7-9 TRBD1 CASSIGQGYEQYF TGTGCCAGCAGCATCGGACAGGGCTACGAGCAGTACTTC
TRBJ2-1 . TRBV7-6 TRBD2 CASSTSSGPYNEQFF TGTGCCAGCAGCACCTCTAGCGGGCCCTACAATGAGCAGTTCTTC
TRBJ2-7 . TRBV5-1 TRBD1 CASSLRGTGSYGGEQYF TGCGCCAGCAGCCTCAGGGGGACAGGGTCTTATGGCGGCGAGCAGTACTTC
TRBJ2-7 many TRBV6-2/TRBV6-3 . CASSYSLEGAYEQYF TGTGCCAGCAGTTACTCGTTGGAGGGCGCCTACGAGCAGTACTTC
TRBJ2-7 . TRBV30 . CAWSLHSYEQYF TGTGCCTGGAGTCTGCATTCCTACGAGCAGTACTTC